Detailed here is one TCR beta chain. What it binds is not known. Treatment specified: oral pan-JAK inhibitor, 5-10 mg twice daily. This entry is derived from a study of CD8+ T cells in alopecia areata. The overall study: Those treated were given oral tofacitinib at 5 to 10 mg twice daily. Whole-study results and caveats: Many expanded lesional clones stayed in scalp and blood while on tofacitinib. Scalp specimens additionally yield sequences from normal skin's resident alphabeta T cells. The treated group had a single nonresponder, limiting CD8+ expansion-response conclusions.

This CDR3 contains 16 residues. Looked up from germline, CDR1 is LNHDA and CDR2 is SQIVND (reference sequence). V lost 7 bases and J lost 4, with 22 bases in between. Extraction of RNA preceded its reverse transcription into cDNA, which served as the sequencing template. Generated by immunoSEQ multiplex PCR, the TCRdb table keeps only in-frame clones and is missing some. The data contain more than 150,000 clones, approximately 56% of them seen just once; the ten biggest clones take up 3% to 3.5%. The source of this sequence is a human donor with alopecia areata. The genes are TRBV19 and TRBJ1-1; no clear D gene. The material was CD4+ T cells sorted from blood, obtained at week 4, from a patient treated with tofacitinib. DNA for the CDR3: TGTGCCAGTATCCCCCTACGGGCGGACTACGGCACTGAAGCTTTCTTT. Its protein is CASIPLRADYGTEAFF.